The 23 T cell receptor beta chains reported below all come from one sample, sequenced in a study of cytomegalovirus exposure and HLA in healthy donors. Primers included in the PCR were 60 Vbeta and 13 Jbeta primers. Sequenced by immunoSEQ multiplex PCR; TCRdb stores in-frame clones only, minus some. The data hold under 170,000 clones, with 79% observed a single time. Sequencing input: PBMCs. These receptors were taken from a man over 45 in good health and CMV-seropositive.

This clone was observed a handful of times. The V gene is TRBV6-1, the J gene TRBJ1-6; 10 bases agree with TRBD1. V was pared by 1 base and J by 6 bases, with 0 bases of the junction left unmatched. This CDR3 is 15 amino acids long. CDR1 and CDR2 (germline): MNHNS, SASEGT. The CDR3 spells CASSEGTGGNSPLHF. CDR3 sequence (DNA): TGTGCCAGCAGTGAAGGGACAGGGGGTAATTCACCCCTCCACTTT.

The chain carries TRBV10-1 and TRBJ2-7; D perhaps matches TRBD1 (5 bases). Germline CDR1 and CDR2: WNHNN and SYGVQD (reference sequence). V gave up 4 bases and J gave up 6 bases, with 19 bases separating them. CDR3 size: 15 residues. CDR3 DNA sequence: TGCGCCAGCAGTGCGGGCCCGGCGAGTAGGGGCGAGCAGTACTTC. Translation gives CASSAGPASRGEQYF.

The rearrangement links TRBV2 to TRBJ2-7; no reliable D call. This CDR3 region has 12 residues. V was trimmed by 7 bases and J by 0 bases, leaving 7 bases between them. CDR1 and CDR2 (germline): SNHLY, FYNNEI. This CDR3 reads CASTPSSYEQYF. CDR3 nucleotide sequence: TGTGCCAGCACCCCGAGCTCCTACGAGCAGTACTTC.

V is TRBV27 and J is TRBJ1-1, with 7 bases matching TRBD1. V trimming: 4 bases; J trimming: 1 base; junction bases outside the gene matches: 0. CDR3 length: 13 amino acids. Germline V CDR1 and CDR2: MNHEY, SMNVEV (reference sequence). The CDR3 loop reads CASSWTGNTEAFF. DNA for the CDR3: TGTGCCAGCAGTTGGACAGGGAACACTGAAGCTTTCTTT.

This clone turned up a few times. The chain carries TRBV4-1 and TRBJ2-1, with TRBD1 identical over 7 bases. The J segment lost 8 bases and the V segment lost 0 bases, leaving 16 bases of the junction unmatched. There are 18 residues in the CDR3. Per germline, CDR1 MGHRA and CDR2 YSYEKL. In DNA, the CDR3 is TGCGCCAGCAGCCAAGAATTTGGGGGACAGAGTTTTCGGGATGAGCAGTTCTTC. This codes for CASSQEFGGQSFRDEQFF.

The count of this clone is one. The chain joins TRBV28 to TRBJ2-1, with 8 positions matching TRBD2. This CDR3 comprises 14 residues. Germline loops: CDR1 MDHEN, CDR2 SYDVKM. This CDR3 is CSAGGRPSYNEQFF. The CDR3 DNA reads TGTTCGGCGGGAGGCCGCCCCTCCTACAATGAGCAGTTCTTC.

This chain connects TRBV18 to TRBJ1-4; no firm D call. Per germline, CDR1 KGHSH and CDR2 LQKENI. Between the trimmed V and J ends, which lost 4 bases and 5 bases, there was a span of 14 bases. This CDR3 comprises 15 residues. CDR3 DNA sequence: TGTGCCAGCTCACGTCAACAGTACTTGAATGAAAAACTGTTTTTT. This translates into CASSRQQYLNEKLFF.

This chain links TRBV7-6 with TRBJ1-3; no clear D gene. V was trimmed by 0 bases and J by 0 bases, leaving 9 bases between them. Per the germline V gene, CDR1 is SGHVS and CDR2 is FNYEAQ. CDR3 length equals 16 residues. CDR3 DNA sequence: TGTGCCAGCAGCTTAGCGGCAGTCAGCTCTGGAAACACCATATATTTT. Protein: CASSLAAVSSGNTIYF.

V and J are TRBV6-1 and TRBJ1-1, with 9 bases identical to TRBD1. This CDR3 has 14 amino acids. Per germline, CDR1 MNHNS and CDR2 SASEGT. V lost 4 bases and J lost 4; bases outside the gene matches: 4. The CDR3 DNA reads TGTGCCAGCAGTGTAGACAGGGGGAGCACTGAAGCTTTCTTT. As protein: CASSVDRGSTEAFF.

The CDR3 nucleotides are TGCGCCAGCAGTAGCGGGAGCACCTACAATGAGCAGTTCTTC. Protein product: CASSSGSTYNEQFF. J is TRBJ2-1 and V is TRBV10-2; 8 bases align to TRBD2. The V gene end was trimmed by 5 bases and the J gene end by 2 bases; junction bases not matched to a gene: 2. The CDR3 extends over 14 amino acids. CDR1 and CDR2 from the germline V gene are WSHSY and SAAADI.

V usage is TRBV30 and J usage is TRBJ1-2; D not resolved. CDR3 length equals 13 residues. Per the germline V gene, CDR1 is GTSNPN and CDR2 is SVGIG (reference sequence). V dropped 2 bases and J dropped 8 bases, with 15 bases sitting between them. This CDR3 reads CAWSLYRREGYTF. In nucleotides, the CDR3 is TGTGCCTGGAGTCTCTACCGTCGGGAAGGCTACACCTTC. The entire variable domain, with the rest obtained from reference TRBV30 and TRBJ1-2, is as follows: SQTIHQWPATLVQPVGSPLSLECTVEGTSNPNLYWYRQAAGRGLQLLFYSVGIGQISSEVPQNLSASRPQDRQFILSSKKLLLSDSGFYLCAWSLYRREGYTFGSGTRLTVV.

The chain links TRBV6-1 to TRBJ2-7; D is unresolved. Germline CDR1 is MNHNS and CDR2 is SASEGT. The CDR3 covers 13 residues. The V end lost 10 bases, the J end lost 5 bases, and 18 bases lay between the germline ends. The CDR3 reads CATLRRVSHEQYF. The CDR3 DNA sequence: TGTGCCACCCTGCGGAGAGTATCCCACGAGCAGTACTTC.

Turning to this clone: Mismatch with germline at one junction end may stem from a read error. This CDR3 is also generated by other DNA sequences in the sample. The CDR3 reads CASSLETGNYGYTF. The CDR3 DNA reads as TGCGCCAGCAGCTTAGAGACAGGGAACTATGGCTACACCTTC. This chain uses TRBV7-9 with TRBJ1-2; 7 nucleotides align to TRBD1. Germline CDR1 is SEHNR and CDR2 is FQNEAQ (reference sequence). The CDR3 totals 14 residues.

The chain carries TRBV2 and TRBJ2-3, with 8 bases matching TRBD2. V lost 10 bases and J lost 4; bases outside the gene matches: 10. CDR1 SNHLY and CDR2 FYNNEI come from the germline V gene. The CDR3 contains 14 residues. The CDR3 DNA is TGTGCCACCGAACGGCGGGAGGTCGCAGATACGCAGTATTTT. Protein: CATERREVADTQYF. The full variable domain, in which reference TRBV2 and TRBJ2-3 provide the parts outside the CDR3, is EPEVTQTPSHQVTQMGQEVILRCVPISNHLYFYWYRQILGQKVEFLVSFYNNEISEKSEIFDDQFSVERPDGSNFTLKIRSTKLEDSAMYFCATERREVADTQYFGPGTRLTVL.

The rearrangement uses TRBV6-1 and TRBJ2-3, with 9 bases fitting TRBD2. Trimming took 2 bases from V and 6 from J; bases not matched to a gene: 6. In germline, CDR1 is MNHNS, CDR2 SASEGT. This CDR3 spans 15 amino acids. CDR3 in amino acids: CASSEQAGGSDTQYF. The CDR3, as DNA: TGTGCCAGCAGTGAACAAGCGGGAGGTTCCGATACGCAGTATTTT.

The chain couples TRBV9 to TRBJ2-3; the D gene is possibly TRBD1 (6 bases). This CDR3 comprises 13 residues. Deletions cut 4 bases from V and 4 bases from J, with 10 bases between. Germline V lookup: CDR1 SGDLS, CDR2 YYNGEE. The chain's CDR3 is CASSSEGADTQYF. The CDR3 DNA sequence: TGTGCCAGCAGCTCAGAGGGGGCAGATACGCAGTATTTT.

This clone has a handful of counts. The rearrangement uses TRBV7-9 and TRBJ2-7; D unclear. This CDR3 comprises 14 residues. The V end lost 1 base, the J end lost 5 bases, and 12 bases lay between the germline ends. From germline, CDR1 is SEHNR and CDR2 FQNEAQ (reference sequence). CDR3 coding DNA: TGTGCCAGCAGCTTAGAAGAGACTCCCGACGAGCAGTACTTC. It codes for CASSLEETPDEQYF. Combining the CDR3 with reference TRBV7-9 and TRBJ2-7 gives the whole variable domain DTGVSQNPRHKITKRGQNVTFRCDPISEHNRLYWYRQTLGQGPEFLTYFQNEAQLEKSRLLSDRFSAERPKGSFSTLEIQRTEQGDSAMYLCASSLEETPDEQYFGPGTRLTVT.

J is TRBJ2-3 and V is TRBV5-5; 9 nucleotides align to TRBD2. V lost 8 bases to trimming and J lost 3 bases; unmatched junction nucleotides: 13. The CDR3 covers 16 residues. Germline-derived CDR1 and CDR2 are SGHKS and YYEKEE (reference sequence). CDR3 in amino acids: CASQLSSGIGTDTQYF. In DNA, the CDR3 is TGTGCCAGTCAGCTATCTAGCGGGATAGGGACAGATACGCAGTATTTT.

A word on this clone: The germline gene is not matched at one end of the junction; a read error may be the cause. The chain uses TRBV9 and TRBJ2-1; D not resolved. The CDR3 contains 16 residues. CDR1 and CDR2 (germline): SGDLS, YYNGEE. The CDR3 nucleotides read TGTGCCAGCAGCGTTGGCCCCCAGACTGGCCACAAAGAGCAGTTCTTC. It yields the protein CASSVGPQTGHKEQFF.

The rearrangement links TRBV11-2 to TRBJ1-4, with 9 bases fitting TRBD1. Germline V gene sequence: CDR1 SGHAT, CDR2 FQNNGV. The CDR3 contains 15 residues. Trimming at V came to 2 bases and at J to 4 bases, leaving 2 bases not matched to a gene. The CDR3 nucleotides read TGTGCCAGCAGCTTAAGGGGACAGGGTAATGAAAAACTGTTTTTT. It specifies CASSLRGQGNEKLFF.

The J gene is TRBJ1-5, the V gene TRBV2; no definite D call. Trimming stripped 6 bases from V and 1 base from J, with 7 bases between. The length of the CDR3 is 13 residues. In germline, CDR1 is SNHLY, CDR2 FYNNEI. The CDR3 region is CASRSDSNQPQHF. The CDR3 DNA follows: TGTGCCAGCAGGAGCGACAGCAATCAGCCCCAGCATTTT.

V is TRBV5-1 and J is TRBJ2-5; D unclear. CDR3 length: 13 residues. Trimming removed 0 bases from V and 5 bases from J, with 8 bases in between. CDR1 and CDR2 from the germline V gene are SGHRS and YFSETQ. Here the CDR3 DNA reads TGCGCCAGCAGCTTGGATGCGTACGAGACCCAGTACTTC. Its protein product is CASSLDAYETQYF.

The J gene is TRBJ2-5, the V gene TRBV7-9, with TRBD2 matching 7 bases. Near its end, the DNA agrees better with TRBJ2-7, so the J call may be wrong. This CDR3 region has 15 residues. CDR1 is SEHNR and CDR2 is FQNEAQ in the germline V gene (reference sequence). DNA of the CDR3: TGTGCCAGCAGCCCAGGTTGGCAGGGAGGGGACGAGCAGTACTTC. Its protein is CASSPGWQGGDEQYF.